The present T cell receptor beta chain was sequenced within a study of blood T cell repertoires in COVID-19. Across the study: Both acute and convalescent COVID-19 samples were obtained from the United States, Italy and Spain. PBMCs, B-cell-depleted T cells, or T cells were the source of the cDNA or gDNA that made up the material.

The CDR3 has 19 residues. In the authors' methods: Reference gene primers were amplified, and this amplification served to estimate nucleated cell counts. The table came from immunoSEQ multiplex PCR; TCRdb's copy has only in-frame clones and leaves some out. For V, J and clone size, that table is used; D and trimming come from the DNA. Of over 200,000 clones in the sample, approximately 91% are singletons; the top ten hold approximately 0.69%. The sequence came from a man aged 35 to 55 with acute or convalescent COVID-19. The chain couples TRBV21-1 to TRBJ2-2; TRBD1 is the table's D call, not checked against the DNA. TRBV21-1 is listed as a pseudogene. The sequenced sample consisted of peripheral blood. CDR3 in DNA: TGTGCCAGCAGCAATCCCCCAGTAAGTGCCGACAGGGTTTACGGGGAGCTGTTTTTT. Amino acids: CASSNPPVSADRVYGELFF.